Only a few counts were recorded for the clone carrying this TCR beta chain. The CDR3 is 15 residues long. Trimming left V 5 bases short and J 7 bases short, with 17 bases between. Per germline, CDR1 MNHEY and CDR2 SVGAGI. These data are taken from a study of blood T cell repertoires in COVID-19. As for the study in general: The United States, Italy and Spain provided the acute and convalescent COVID-19 samples.

Profiling relied on immunoSEQ multiplex PCR, and the TCRdb table lists in-frame clones only, not all of them. The sample yields 300,000 to 350,000 clones, around 90% seen once. This TCR was recovered from a woman under 30 who had recovered from COVID-19. The sequencing input was PBMCs or T cells enriched from blood (not recorded which). The rearrangement joins TRBV6-5 to TRBJ1-4, with D perhaps matching TRBD1 (5 bases). For the CDR3, the DNA is TGTGCCAGCAGTCTAGACAGCCAGGCTTCTGAAAAACTGTTTTTT. This sequence encodes CASSLDSQASEKLFF.